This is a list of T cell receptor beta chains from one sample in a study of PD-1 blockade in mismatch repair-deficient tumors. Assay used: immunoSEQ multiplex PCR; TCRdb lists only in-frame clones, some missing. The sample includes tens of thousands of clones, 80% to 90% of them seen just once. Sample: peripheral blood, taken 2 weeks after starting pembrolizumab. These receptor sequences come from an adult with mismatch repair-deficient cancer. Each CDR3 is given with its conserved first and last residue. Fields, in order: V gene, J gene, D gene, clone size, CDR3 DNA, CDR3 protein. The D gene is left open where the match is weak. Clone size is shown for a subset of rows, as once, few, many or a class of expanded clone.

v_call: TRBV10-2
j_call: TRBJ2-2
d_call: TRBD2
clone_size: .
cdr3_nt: TGCGCCAGCAGTGACACTAGCGGGACAGGCGGGGAGCTGTTTTTT
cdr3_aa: CASSDTSGTGGELFF

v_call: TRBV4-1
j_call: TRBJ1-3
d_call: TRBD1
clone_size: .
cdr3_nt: TGCGCCAGCAGCCGCCCGGGACAGGGGCGATCTTCGATATCTGGAAACACCATATATTTT
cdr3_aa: CASSRPGQGRSSISGNTIYF

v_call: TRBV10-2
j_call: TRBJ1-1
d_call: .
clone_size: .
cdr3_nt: TGCGCCAGCATAGGACGGGAGAACACTGAAGCTTTCTTT
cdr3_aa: CASIGRENTEAFF

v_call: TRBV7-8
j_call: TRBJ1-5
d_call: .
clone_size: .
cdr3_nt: TGTGCCAGCAGCTTGTTAAGAACAGGGTACAATCAGCCCCAGCATTTT
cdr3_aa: CASSLLRTGYNQPQHF

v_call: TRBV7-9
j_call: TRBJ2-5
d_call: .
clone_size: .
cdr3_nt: TGTGCCAGCAGCTTAGAATTGGGGGCCCAGTACTTC
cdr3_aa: CASSLELGAQYF

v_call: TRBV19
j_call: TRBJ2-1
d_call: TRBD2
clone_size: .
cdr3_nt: TGTGCCAGTAGTATAGTAGCGGGAATTTACAATGAGCAGTTCTTC
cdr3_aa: CASSIVAGIYNEQFF

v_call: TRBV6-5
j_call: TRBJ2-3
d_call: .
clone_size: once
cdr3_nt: TGTGCCAGCAGTCTCCTCAGGGGGGGCACAGATACGCAGTATTTT
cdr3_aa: CASSLLRGGTDTQYF

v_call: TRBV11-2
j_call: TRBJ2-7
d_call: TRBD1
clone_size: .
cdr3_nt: TGTGCCAGCAGCCTATCGGACAGGGCAAGCTACGAGCAGTACTTC
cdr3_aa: CASSLSDRASYEQYF

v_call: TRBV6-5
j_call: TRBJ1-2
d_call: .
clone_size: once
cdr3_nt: TGTGCCAGCAGTCCCGAGGGCCAATATGGCTACACCTTC
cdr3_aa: CASSPEGQYGYTF

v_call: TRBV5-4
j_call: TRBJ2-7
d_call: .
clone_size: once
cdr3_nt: TGTGCCAGCAGCGATGCGGGCTACCCCTACGAGCAGTACTTC
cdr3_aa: CASSDAGYPYEQYF

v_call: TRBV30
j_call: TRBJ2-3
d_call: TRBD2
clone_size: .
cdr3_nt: TGTGCCTGGAAACTAGCGGGGTTAACAGATACGCAGTATTTT
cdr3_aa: CAWKLAGLTDTQYF

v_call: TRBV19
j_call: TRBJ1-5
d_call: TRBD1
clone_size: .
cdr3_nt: TGTGCCAGTAGTATAACAGGGGTGGGAAACAATCAGCCCCAGCATTTT
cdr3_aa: CASSITGVGNNQPQHF

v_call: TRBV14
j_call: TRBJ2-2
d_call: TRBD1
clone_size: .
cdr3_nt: TGTGCCAGCTCACCACGAATACCGGGACAGGGGATCCCCGGGGAGCTGTTTTTT
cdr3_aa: CASSPRIPGQGIPGELFF

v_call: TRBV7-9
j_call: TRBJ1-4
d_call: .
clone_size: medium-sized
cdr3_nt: TGTGCCAGCAGCTTAAGGGGCACCGACCCGGGGTTATATGAAAAACTGTTTTTT
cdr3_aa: CASSLRGTDPGLYEKLFF

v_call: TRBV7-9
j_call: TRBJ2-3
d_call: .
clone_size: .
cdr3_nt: TGTGCCAGCAGCTTAGCGGGGGCCACAGATACGCAGTATTTT
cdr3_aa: CASSLAGATDTQYF

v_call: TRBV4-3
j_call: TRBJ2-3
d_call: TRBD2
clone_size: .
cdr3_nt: TGCGCCAGCAGCCAAGATAAGCGGGAGGTCCTCACAGATACGCAGTATTTT
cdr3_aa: CASSQDKREVLTDTQYF

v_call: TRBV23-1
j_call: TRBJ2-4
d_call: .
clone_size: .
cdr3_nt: TGCGCCAGCAGTCCGAAAACGACCGAACCCCTAGCCAAAAACATTCAGTACTTC
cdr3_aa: CASSPKTTEPLAKNIQYF

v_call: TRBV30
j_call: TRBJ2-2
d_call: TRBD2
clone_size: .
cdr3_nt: TGTGCCTGGAGTGTGGCTCTAGCGGGAGGCGGAAACACCGGGGAGCTGTTTTTT
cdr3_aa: CAWSVALAGGGNTGELFF

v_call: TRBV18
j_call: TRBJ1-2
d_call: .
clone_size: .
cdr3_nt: TGTGCCAGCTCACTCCGACAGAACTATGGCTACACCTTC
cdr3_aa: CASSLRQNYGYTF

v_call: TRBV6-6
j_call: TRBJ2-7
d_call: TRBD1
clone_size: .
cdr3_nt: TGTGCCAGCAGGATCCGGGACAGGGGGCCCTACGAGCAGTACTTC
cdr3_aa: CASRIRDRGPYEQYF

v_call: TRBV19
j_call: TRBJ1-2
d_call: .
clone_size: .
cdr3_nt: TGTGCCAGTAGTATTTCAAGGCGGACAAGCCACCCTAACTATGGCTACACCTTC
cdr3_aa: CASSISRRTSHPNYGYTF

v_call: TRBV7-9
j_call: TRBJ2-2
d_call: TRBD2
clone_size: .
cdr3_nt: TGTGCCAGCAGCTTGCCTAGCGGGGGGGTAACCGGGGAGCTGTTTTTT
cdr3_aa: CASSLPSGGVTGELFF

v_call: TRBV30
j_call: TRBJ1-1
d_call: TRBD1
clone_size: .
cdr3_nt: TGTGCCTTACAGGGGGGCACTGAAGCTTTCTTT
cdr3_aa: CALQGGTEAFF

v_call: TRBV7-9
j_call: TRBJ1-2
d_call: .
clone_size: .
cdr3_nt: TGTGCCAGCAGCTTAGGAGGACCTTCTAACTATGGCTACACCTTC
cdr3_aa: CASSLGGPSNYGYTF

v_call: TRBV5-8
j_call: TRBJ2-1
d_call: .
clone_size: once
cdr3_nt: TGTGCCAGCAGCTACAGGGAGATCTACAATGAGCAGTTCTTC
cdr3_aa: CASSYREIYNEQFF

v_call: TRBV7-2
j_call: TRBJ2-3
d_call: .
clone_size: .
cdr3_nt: TGTGCCAGCAGCTCCTCTCTACAGACTACAGATACGCAGTATTTT
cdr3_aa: CASSSSLQTTDTQYF

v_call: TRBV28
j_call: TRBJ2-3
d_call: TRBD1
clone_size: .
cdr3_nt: TGTGCCAGCAGTTCAACCGGGACAGGGGTATCAGATACGCAGTATTTT
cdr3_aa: CASSSTGTGVSDTQYF

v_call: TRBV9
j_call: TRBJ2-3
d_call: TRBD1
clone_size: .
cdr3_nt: TGTGCCAGCAGCGTAGTGGACAGGATTACAGATACGCAGTATTTT
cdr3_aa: CASSVVDRITDTQYF

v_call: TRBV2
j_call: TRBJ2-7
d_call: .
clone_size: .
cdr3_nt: TGTGCCAGCAGTGAAGCGGGACTCCTTGCCTACGAGCAGTACTTC
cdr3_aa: CASSEAGLLAYEQYF

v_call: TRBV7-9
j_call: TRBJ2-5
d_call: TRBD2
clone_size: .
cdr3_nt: TGTGCCAGCAGCTCAGTAGCGGGAGGGCTTCTCCAGGTGACCCAGTACTTC
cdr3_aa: CASSSVAGGLLQVTQYF

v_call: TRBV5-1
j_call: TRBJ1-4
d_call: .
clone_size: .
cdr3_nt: TGCGCCAGCAGCCCGACCGAGGGTAATGAAAAACTGTTTTTT
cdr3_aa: CASSPTEGNEKLFF

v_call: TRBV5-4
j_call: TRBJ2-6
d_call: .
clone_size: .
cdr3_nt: TGTGCCAGCAGCTGGACTTTTAAGCCGCCCTCTGGGGCCAACGTCCTGACTTTC
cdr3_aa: CASSWTFKPPSGANVLTF

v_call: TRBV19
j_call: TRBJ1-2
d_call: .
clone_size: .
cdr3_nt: TGTGCCAGTACCTATCTGGGGGGCAGTGGCTACACCTTC
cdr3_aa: CASTYLGGSGYTF

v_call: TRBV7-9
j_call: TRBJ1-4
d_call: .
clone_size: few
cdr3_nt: TGTGCCAGCAGCCCCCAGGGGCTCCGCGAGGAAAAACTGTTTTTT
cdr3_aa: CASSPQGLREEKLFF

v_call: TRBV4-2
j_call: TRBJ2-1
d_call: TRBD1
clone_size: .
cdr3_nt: TGTGCCAGCAGCCAATCTGACAGGGGGCCCAATGAGCAGTTCTTC
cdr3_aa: CASSQSDRGPNEQFF

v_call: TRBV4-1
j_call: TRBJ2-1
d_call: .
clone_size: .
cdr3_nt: TGCGCCAGCAGCCGACCAAACAGGGTAGGTGATAGAGATCTGTTCTTC
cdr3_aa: CASSRPNRVGDRDLFF

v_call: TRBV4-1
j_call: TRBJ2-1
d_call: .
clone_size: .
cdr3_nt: TGCGCCAGCAGCCAAGGACTACCGGTCTATGAGCAGTTCTTC
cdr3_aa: CASSQGLPVYEQFF

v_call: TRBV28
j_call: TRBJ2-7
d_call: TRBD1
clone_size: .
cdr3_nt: TGTGCCAGCAGTTTAGAGCCCGGGACAGGCGGAAGGGAGCAGTACTTC
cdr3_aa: CASSLEPGTGGREQYF

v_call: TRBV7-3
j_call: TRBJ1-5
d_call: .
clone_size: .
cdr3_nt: TGTGCCAGCAGCTTACAGGGTGGACAGCCCCAGCATTTT
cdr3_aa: CASSLQGGQPQHF

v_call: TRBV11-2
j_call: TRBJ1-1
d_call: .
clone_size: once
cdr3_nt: TGTGCCAGCAGCGAGCAAGTATTAATGAACACTGAAGCTTTCTTT
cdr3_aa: CASSEQVLMNTEAFF

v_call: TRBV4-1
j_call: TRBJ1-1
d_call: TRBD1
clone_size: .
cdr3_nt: TGCGCCAGCAGCCTTAGGCACAGGGGAGTGTCTGAAGCTTTCTTT
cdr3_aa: CASSLRHRGVSEAFF

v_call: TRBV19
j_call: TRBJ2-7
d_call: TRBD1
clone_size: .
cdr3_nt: TGTGCCAGTAGTATGGGGACAGGGGCTACGAAGCAGTACTTC
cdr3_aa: CASSMGTGATKQYF

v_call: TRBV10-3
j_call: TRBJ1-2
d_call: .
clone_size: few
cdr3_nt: TGTGCCATCAGCCGAACCGACTCTAACTATGGCTACACCTTC
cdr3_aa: CAISRTDSNYGYTF

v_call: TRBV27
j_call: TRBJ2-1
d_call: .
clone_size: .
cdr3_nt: TGTGCCAGCAGTTTTCAGGGATCCTACAATGAGCAGTTCTTC
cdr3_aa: CASSFQGSYNEQFF

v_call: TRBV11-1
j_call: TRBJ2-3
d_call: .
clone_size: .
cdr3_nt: TGTGCCAGCGCGGACGGCACAGATACGCAGTATTTT
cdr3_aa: CASADGTDTQYF

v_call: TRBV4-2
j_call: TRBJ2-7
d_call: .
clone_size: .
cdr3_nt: TGTGCCAGCAGCCAAGATGAGGGAGCCTCCTACGAGCAGTACTTC
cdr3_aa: CASSQDEGASYEQYF

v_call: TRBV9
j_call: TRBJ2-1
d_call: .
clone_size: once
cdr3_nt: TGTGCCAGCAGCGCAGTTGGAGCAGCGGTCCGATTCAATGAGCAGTTCTTC
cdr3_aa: CASSAVGAAVRFNEQFF

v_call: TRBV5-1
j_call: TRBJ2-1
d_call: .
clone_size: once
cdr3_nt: TGCGCCAGCAGCTCGCACAGGGAGGGCCTTGAGCAGTTCTTC
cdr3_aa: CASSSHREGLEQFF